This T cell receptor beta chain was sequenced during a study of T cell repertoires in cytomegalovirus infection. Looking at the study overall: Epitope selection comprised recently identified HLA-C-restricted CMV epitopes and well-studied HLA-B-restricted CMV epitopes. An indication of both CMV infection and matching HLA type came from public TCR beta signatures.

On this clonotype: Its antigen is unidentified.

Study observations and caveats: The ex vivo response was dominated by HLA-C-restricted CMV-specific TCR beta clonotypes.

V shed 2 bases, J shed 1 base, and the junction held 7 bases outside the gene matches. Germline loops: CDR1 MNHNY, CDR2 SVGAGI (reference sequence). The CDR3 consists of 16 residues. TCRdb recomputed calls from the reads with MiXCR, one row per CDR3 protein. The sample consists of about 120,000 distinct CDR3 sequences, more than 30% of them appearing once. The origin of this receptor is a human donor in good health (CMV status not recorded). Some clones in this sample may be carry-over from other donors' samples. The chain carries TRBV6-6 and TRBJ1-1; 7 bases fit TRBD1. The starting material was CD8+ T cells from cultured PBMCs, obtained from culture after CMV antigen stimulation. The CDR3 nucleotides read TGTGCCAGCAGTTACGAGACAGGGTCGGGGAACACTGAAGCTTTCTTT. This sequence encodes CASSYETGSGNTEAFF.